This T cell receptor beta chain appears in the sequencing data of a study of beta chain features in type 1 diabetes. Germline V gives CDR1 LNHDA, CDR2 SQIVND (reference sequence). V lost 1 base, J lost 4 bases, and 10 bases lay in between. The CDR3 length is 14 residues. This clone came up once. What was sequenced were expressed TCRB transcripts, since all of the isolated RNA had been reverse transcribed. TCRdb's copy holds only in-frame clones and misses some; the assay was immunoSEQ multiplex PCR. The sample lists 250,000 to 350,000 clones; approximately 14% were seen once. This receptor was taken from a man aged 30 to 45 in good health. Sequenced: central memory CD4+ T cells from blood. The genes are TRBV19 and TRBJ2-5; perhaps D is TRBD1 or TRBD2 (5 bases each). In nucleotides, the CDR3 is TGTGCCAGTAGTATAGTACCGGGGACAGAGACCCAGTACTTC. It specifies CASSIVPGTETQYF.